The 7 T cell receptor beta chains listed next were all sequenced from one sample in a study of T cell repertoires in cytomegalovirus infection. In TCRdb, the reads were re-called with MiXCR into one record per CDR3 protein. In the table there are roughly 760,000 distinct CDR3 sequences, approximately 40% of which are singletons. Sequencing was carried out using PBMCs. All receptors come from a human donor in good health (CMV status not recorded). Some clones in this sample may be carry-over from other donors' samples.

This clonotype occurred many times. The chain carries TRBV4-1 and TRBJ1-5; D not resolved. V lost 4 bases and J 4 bases, leaving 8 bases between the germline ends. This CDR3 comprises 13 residues. Per germline, CDR1 MGHRA and CDR2 YSYEKL. Here the CDR3 DNA reads TGCGCCAGCAGCCGTGGGCTTAATCAGCCCCAGCATTTT. This codes for CASSRGLNQPQHF.

The chain employs TRBV7-9 and TRBJ1-6; D may be TRBD1 (5 bases). Germline-derived CDR1 and CDR2 are SEHNR and FQNEAQ (reference sequence). Trimming removed 1 base at V and 10 bases at J, with 11 bases between. This CDR3 comprises 14 residues. The CDR3 here is CASSLDGGRSPLHF. CDR3 coding DNA: TGTGCCAGCAGCTTAGACGGGGGTCGATCACCCCTCCACTTT. Filled out from reference TRBV7-9 and TRBJ1-6, the complete variable domain reads DTGVSQNPRHKITKRGQNVTFRCDPISEHNRLYWYRQTLGQGPEFLTYFQNEAQLEKSRLLSDRFSAERPKGSFSTLEIQRTEQGDSAMYLCASSLDGGRSPLHFGNGTRLTVT.

This clonotype has more than one count but fewer than ten. The V gene is TRBV28, the J gene TRBJ2-7, with 8 bases matching TRBD1. V dropped 2 bases and J dropped 3; count of bases not matched to a gene: 12. CDR3 length equals 17 residues. CDR1 is MDHEN and CDR2 is SYDVKM in the germline V gene. This chain's CDR3 is CASSLDEGDRPFYEQYF. In nucleotides, the CDR3 is TGTGCCAGCAGTTTAGACGAGGGGGACAGGCCGTTCTACGAGCAGTACTTC. The variable domain in full, completed from reference TRBV28 and TRBJ2-7, reads DVKVTQSSRYLVKRTGEKVFLECVQDMDHENMFWYRQDPGLGLRLIYFSYDVKMKEKGDIPEGYSVSREKKERFSLILESASTNQTSMYLCASSLDEGDRPFYEQYFGPGTRLTVT.

This clonotype was observed a few times. The chain has TRBV7-2 and TRBJ2-2; no clear D gene. V was pared by 3 bases and J by 4 bases, with 9 bases between. This CDR3 is 14 amino acids long. CDR1 and CDR2 (germline): SGHTA, FQGNSA. CDR3 bases: TGTGCCAGCAGCTTTTCGGCAGGCACCGGGGAGCTGTTTTTT. Translation: CASSFSAGTGELFF. Variable domain in full (rest from reference TRBV7-2 and TRBJ2-2): GAGVSQSPSNKVTEKGKDVELRCDPISGHTALYWYRQSLGQGLEFLIYFQGNSAPDKSGLPSDRFSAERTGGSVSTLTIQRTQQEDSAVYLCASSFSAGTGELFFGEGSRLTVL.

In regard to this clonotype: The CDR3 end shows no conserved phenylalanine or tryptophan, and so a read error is likely. The rearrangement uses TRBV28 and TRBJ1-5; D is uncertain. CDR1 MDHEN and CDR2 SYDVKM come from the germline V gene. The CDR3 is made up of 15 amino acids. V was clipped by 6 bases and J by 7 bases, with 19 bases between them. The CDR3 DNA reads as TGTGCCAGCAGCTCAGTAGTCCGGGCCTACCAGCCCCAGCATTAT. It yields the protein CASSSVVRAYQPQHY.

The chain carries TRBV12-3 or TRBV12-4 and TRBJ2-2; 8 nucleotides line up with TRBD1. CDR3 length equals 15 residues. With 6 bases clipped from V and 6 bases from J, the junction kept 9 bases outside the gene matches. The CDR3 sequence: CASSLGQGTPGELFF. For the CDR3, the DNA is TGTGCCAGCAGCCTCGGACAGGGCACCCCCGGGGAGCTGTTTTTT.

The genes are TRBV6-8 and TRBJ1-2; TRBD1 matches 8 bases. The germline gives CDR1 MNHGY, CDR2 SAAAGT. The CDR3 totals 16 residues. V was clipped by 5 bases and J by 5 bases; unmatched bases: 13. CDR3 loop: CASSPTRNRGVYGYTF. The CDR3 DNA is TGTGCCAGCAGTCCGACCCGGAACAGGGGGGTTTATGGCTACACCTTC.